The T cell receptor (beta chain) described here comes from a study of T cell repertoires in cytomegalovirus infection. Study summary: Public TCR beta signatures marked donors with CMV infection and the matching HLA. Overall study findings and caveats: Adding up the frequency of public TCR beta families identified people who carried CMV plus the relevant HLA. Ex vivo, HLA-C-restricted CMV-specific TCR beta clonotypes prevailed over the rest of the response.

MiXCR was run by TCRdb on the reads, yielding one entry per CDR3 protein. The data hold around 450,000 distinct CDR3 sequences, with about a third observed a single time. Turning to this clonotype: Its antigen remains unidentified.

The CDR3 covers 17 residues. The germline gives CDR1 MDHEN, CDR2 SYDVKM. V dropped 3 bases and J dropped 2; count of bases not matched to a gene: 7. The material sequenced was PBMCs. This sequence was found in a human donor in good health (CMV status not recorded). Some clones in this sample may be carry-over from other donors' samples. The chain joins TRBV28 to TRBJ2-3, with 11 positions matching TRBD2. CDR3 coding DNA: TGTGCCAGCAGTTTTAGATCTAGCGGGGGGATCACAGATACGCAGTATTTT. Translated: CASSFRSSGGITDTQYF.